The 15 T cell receptor beta chains given below trace back to one sample, sequenced in a study of T cell changes during pregnancy in multiple sclerosis. Using immunoSEQ multiplex PCR, the repertoire was profiled, and TCRdb retains in-frame clones only, with some absent. The table shows 40,000 to 60,000 clones, with 85% to 95% occurring only once. Sequencing was performed on CD4+ T cells from peripheral blood mononuclear cells, taken before pregnancy. These receptor sequences come from a female donor with multiple sclerosis, enrolled in a pregnancy study.

This chain links TRBV5-1 with TRBJ2-1, with D possibly TRBD2 on 6 matching bases. This CDR3 has 14 amino acids. The V gene's germline CDR1 is SGHRS and CDR2 YFSETQ. V was clipped by 7 bases and J by 5 bases, with 16 bases between them. CDR3 loop: CASDPGGRNNEQFF. The CDR3 bases are TGCGCCAGCGACCCTGGAGGGAGAAACAATGAGCAGTTCTTC.

CDR3 region: CASSLTSGISYNEQFF. CDR3 bases: TGCGCCAGCAGCTTGACGAGCGGGATCTCCTACAATGAGCAGTTCTTC. J is TRBJ2-1 and V is TRBV5-1, with TRBD2 identical over 7 bases. Trimming removed 1 base from V and 0 bases from J; junction bases left unmatched: 4. The CDR3 has 16 amino acids. Germline V gene data show CDR1 as SGHRS and CDR2 as YFSETQ.

The chain carries TRBV5-1 and TRBJ2-1, with 8 bases matching TRBD1. The germline V gene has CDR1 SGHRS and CDR2 YFSETQ. The CDR3 sequence is 15 residues long. The junction had 6 bases not matched to a gene; V was cut back by 0 bases and J by 7 bases. The CDR3 sequence is CASSLALQGANEQFF. The CDR3 DNA reads TGCGCCAGCAGCTTGGCACTCCAGGGGGCGAATGAGCAGTTCTTC.

The chain recombines TRBV7-9 with TRBJ2-1; D is possibly TRBD2 (6 bases). The length of the CDR3 is 12 residues. Germline assignment: CDR1 SEHNR and CDR2 FQNEAQ (reference sequence). V was shortened by 5 bases and J by 9 bases, with 11 bases between the two germline ends. CDR3 amino acids: CASSPPGGEQFF. As DNA, the CDR3 is TGTGCCAGCAGCCCCCCCGGGGGTGAGCAGTTCTTC.

The sample holds one count of this clone. This chain uses TRBV4-1 with TRBJ2-7; a possible D gene is TRBD1 (5 bases). This CDR3 is 16 amino acids long. CDR1 and CDR2 (germline): MGHRA, YSYEKL. Trimming cost V 1 base and J 5 bases, with 18 bases left between them. CDR3 in amino acids: CASSQAQAQGGHEQYF. In DNA, the CDR3 is TGCGCCAGCAGCCAAGCGCAGGCCCAGGGTGGACACGAGCAGTACTTC.

The chain links TRBV19 to TRBJ1-5; no reliable D call. V lost 3 bases, J lost 0 bases, and 6 bases lay in between. The CDR3 is 14 amino acids. CDR1 is LNHDA, CDR2 SQIVND, per germline (reference sequence). The DNA for the CDR3 is TGTGCCAGTAGTATCAGACATAGCAATCAGCCCCAGCATTTT. It yields the protein CASSIRHSNQPQHF.

The rearrangement uses TRBV5-1 and TRBJ2-1; 12 bases map to TRBD2. CDR1 is SGHRS, CDR2 YFSETQ, per germline. V lost 3 bases, J lost 5 bases, and 9 bases stayed unmatched. The CDR3 is made up of 17 amino acids. In DNA, the CDR3 is TGCGCCAGCAGCTCGACTCTAGCGGGAGGGGTAAACAATGAGCAGTTCTTC. Translated: CASSSTLAGGVNNEQFF.

V and J are TRBV15 and TRBJ2-1; 10 bases map to TRBD2. J was trimmed by 6 bases and V by 3 bases; bases with no gene match: 5. Germline values: CDR1 LNHNV, CDR2 YYDKDF (reference sequence). CDR3 length: 15 amino acids. CDR3 region: CATSRSGRAINEQFF. For the CDR3, the DNA is TGTGCCACCAGCAGGAGCGGGAGGGCGATCAATGAGCAGTTCTTC.

The J gene is TRBJ1-1, the V gene TRBV6-4, with 8 bases matching TRBD1. Germline assignment: CDR1 MRHNA and CDR2 SNTAGT. This CDR3 has 14 amino acids. V dropped 7 bases and J dropped 4; count of bases not matched to a gene: 8. This chain's CDR3 is CASKSGTGGTEAFF. Written as DNA, the CDR3 is TGTGCCAGCAAGTCCGGGACAGGCGGCACTGAAGCTTTCTTT.

This clone was detected once. The genes are TRBV11-2 and TRBJ2-7; D is possibly TRBD2 (6 bases). The V and J ends lost 4 bases and 3 bases respectively, with 10 bases between them. In germline, CDR1 is SGHAT, CDR2 FQNNGV. This CDR3 is 13 amino acids long. The CDR3 sequence is CASSSTRYYEQYF. The DNA of the CDR3 is TGTGCCAGCAGCTCGACTAGGTACTACGAGCAGTACTTC.

This rearrangement joins TRBV7-9 to TRBJ2-1; D remains unclear. Germline V gene sequence: CDR1 SEHNR, CDR2 FQNEAQ (reference sequence). There are 13 residues in the CDR3. V was pared by 1 base and J by 7 bases, with 8 bases between. For the CDR3, the DNA is TGTGCCAGCAGCTTAGTGGAACAGAATGAGCAGTTCTTC. This encodes CASSLVEQNEQFF.

The chain uses TRBV27 and TRBJ2-7; possibly TRBD2 for D (7 bases). V dropped 4 bases and J dropped 7 bases, with 14 bases sitting between them. Germline V CDR1 and CDR2: MNHEY, SMNVEV (reference sequence). The CDR3 sequence is 13 residues long. This chain's CDR3 is CASSSPGGREQYF. CDR3 DNA: TGTGCCAGCAGTTCACCCGGGGGGCGGGAGCAGTACTTC.

Points on this clone: A junction boundary mismatches the germline segment, possibly from a read error. The chain combines TRBV10-1 with TRBJ2-2; 8 positions agree with TRBD2. The length of the CDR3 is 13 residues. In germline, CDR1 is WNHNN, CDR2 SYGVQD (reference sequence). The CDR3 protein is CANSGGEHRGAVF. Here the CDR3 DNA reads TGCGCCAACAGCGGGGGAGAACACCGGGGAGCTGTTTTT.

This chain links TRBV14 with TRBJ2-4; TRBD2 matches at 11 bases. The V segment lost 1 base and the J segment 2 bases; nucleotides outside the gene matches: 4. Germline CDR1 SGHDN, CDR2 FVKESK. The CDR3 consists of 17 residues. CDR3 region: CASSQGGLADTKNIQYF. The CDR3 DNA reads TGTGCCAGCAGCCAAGGGGGACTAGCGGACACCAAAAACATTCAGTACTTC.

The rearrangement joins TRBV9 to TRBJ2-3; 8 positions match TRBD2. This CDR3 comprises 18 residues. Germline CDR1 and CDR2: SGDLS and YYNGEE. With 0 bases clipped from V and 0 bases from J, the junction kept 9 bases outside the gene matches. CDR3 protein: CASSVAPPGGVSTDTQYF. CDR3 nucleotide sequence: TGTGCCAGCAGCGTAGCTCCTCCCGGGGGGGTTAGCACAGATACGCAGTATTTT.